This is a list of T cell receptor beta chains from one sample in a study of T cell responses to AZD1222 COVID-19 vaccine. Clones were sequenced by immunoSEQ multiplex PCR, and TCRdb holds only the in-frame ones, with some missing. The table shows 150,000 to 200,000 clones, with 90% occurring only once. The sample in question was peripheral blood, obtained on day 0 of AZD1222 vaccination. The receptors here all came from an adult in good health. The CDR3 runs from the conserved cysteine through the conserved F or W. The D gene is left open where the match is weak. The size of a clone is reported for some rows only, either as once, few or many, or as a class for expanded clones.

J gene: TRBJ2-7; V gene: TRBV7-9; clone size: .; D gene: .; CDR3 protein: CASSLEIRPGEQYF; CDR3 DNA: TGTGCCAGCAGCTTAGAAATACGGCCCGGCGAGCAGTACTTC
J gene: TRBJ1-6; V gene: TRBV5-1; clone size: .; D gene: .; CDR3 protein: CASSPNRGRGFSPLHF; CDR3 DNA: TGCGCCAGCAGCCCGAACCGGGGCAGGGGATTTTCACCCCTCCACTTT
J gene: TRBJ2-2; V gene: TRBV9; clone size: .; D gene: .; CDR3 protein: CASSLRLNTGELFF; CDR3 DNA: TGTGCCAGCAGCCTGAGACTCAACACCGGGGAGCTGTTTTTT
J gene: TRBJ2-5; V gene: TRBV2; clone size: .; D gene: .; CDR3 protein: CASSEGYQETQYF; CDR3 DNA: TGTGCCAGCAGTGAAGGGTACCAAGAGACCCAGTACTTC
J gene: TRBJ1-5; V gene: TRBV6-5; clone size: .; D gene: .; CDR3 protein: CASSYGGRANQPQHF; CDR3 DNA: TGTGCCAGCAGTTATGGTGGTAGGGCAAATCAGCCCCAGCATTTT
J gene: TRBJ2-7; V gene: TRBV29-1; clone size: .; D gene: TRBD1; CDR3 protein: CSVVGGQGATYEQYF; CDR3 DNA: TGCAGCGTTGTAGGTGGTCAGGGGGCCACCTACGAGCAGTACTTC
J gene: TRBJ1-5; V gene: TRBV6-5; clone size: .; D gene: .; CDR3 protein: CASRTGARVEPQHF; CDR3 DNA: TGTGCCAGCAGGACGGGGGCGCGGGTGGAGCCCCAGCATTTT
J gene: TRBJ1-1; V gene: TRBV19; clone size: .; D gene: .; CDR3 protein: CASSKGLLNTEAFF; CDR3 DNA: TGTGCCAGTAGTAAGGGGCTTCTGAACACTGAAGCTTTCTTT
J gene: TRBJ1-1; V gene: TRBV7-3; clone size: .; D gene: .; CDR3 protein: CASSFNQNTEAFF; CDR3 DNA: TGTGCCAGCAGCTTTAATCAGAACACTGAAGCTTTCTTT
J gene: TRBJ1-1; V gene: TRBV28; clone size: once; D gene: .; CDR3 protein: CASWELVNPVMNTEAFF; CDR3 DNA: TGTGCCAGCTGGGAGCTTGTCAACCCCGTTATGAACACTGAAGCTTTCTTT
J gene: TRBJ2-7; V gene: TRBV28; clone size: .; D gene: .; CDR3 protein: CASSIRGVVEQYF; CDR3 DNA: TGTGCCAGCAGTATCAGGGGCGTTGTCGAGCAGTACTTC
J gene: TRBJ1-1; V gene: TRBV5-5; clone size: .; D gene: .; CDR3 protein: CASSLVTGLMNTEAFF; CDR3 DNA: TGTGCCAGCAGCTTGGTTACAGGGCTTATGAACACTGAAGCTTTCTTT
J gene: TRBJ2-7; V gene: TRBV2; clone size: .; D gene: TRBD2; CDR3 protein: CASSDHGGLDYEQYF; CDR3 DNA: TGTGCCAGCAGTGACCACGGGGGGTTGGATTACGAGCAGTACTTC
J gene: TRBJ1-6; V gene: TRBV7-3; clone size: .; D gene: .; CDR3 protein: CASSLNRAGNSPLHF; CDR3 DNA: TGTGCCAGCAGCTTAAACAGGGCTGGTAATTCACCCCTCCACTTT
J gene: TRBJ1-5; V gene: TRBV19; clone size: once; D gene: TRBD1; CDR3 protein: CASSPLGGGGQPQHF; CDR3 DNA: TGTGCCAGTAGCCCCCTGGGAGGGGGCGGGCAGCCCCAGCATTTT
J gene: TRBJ2-3; V gene: TRBV5-1; clone size: .; D gene: .; CDR3 protein: CASVASHPVDTQYF; CDR3 DNA: TGCGCCAGCGTGGCCTCCCACCCGGTAGATACGCAGTATTTT
J gene: TRBJ1-1; V gene: TRBV7-2; clone size: .; D gene: .; CDR3 protein: CASILDFGAEAFF; CDR3 DNA: TGTGCCAGCATTCTGGACTTTGGGGCTGAAGCTTTCTTT
J gene: TRBJ1-1; V gene: TRBV28; clone size: .; D gene: .; CDR3 protein: CASSSPGGLGTEAFF; CDR3 DNA: TGTGCCAGCAGCTCCCCGGGGGGCTTAGGGACTGAAGCTTTCTTT
J gene: TRBJ1-1; V gene: TRBV5-1; clone size: .; D gene: .; CDR3 protein: CASSLGRGNTEAFF; CDR3 DNA: TGCGCCAGCAGCTTGGGCAGGGGGAACACTGAAGCTTTCTTT
J gene: TRBJ1-3; V gene: TRBV28; clone size: .; D gene: TRBD1; CDR3 protein: CASSFPRTGGNTIYF; CDR3 DNA: TGTGCCAGCAGTTTCCCGAGGACAGGAGGGAACACCATATATTTT
J gene: TRBJ1-5; V gene: TRBV28; clone size: .; D gene: .; CDR3 protein: CASSPGTYYSNQPQHF; CDR3 DNA: TGTGCCAGCAGTCCTGGGACGTATTATAGCAATCAGCCCCAGCATTTT
J gene: TRBJ2-1; V gene: TRBV9; clone size: .; D gene: .; CDR3 protein: CASSVGGPAYNEQFF; CDR3 DNA: TGTGCCAGCAGCGTAGGGGGGCCCGCCTACAATGAGCAGTTCTTC
J gene: TRBJ1-1; V gene: TRBV7-9; clone size: .; D gene: .; CDR3 protein: CASSGGTVNTEAFF; CDR3 DNA: TGTGCCAGCAGCGGTGGGACGGTGAACACTGAAGCTTTCTTT
J gene: TRBJ2-1; V gene: TRBV11-3; clone size: .; D gene: TRBD2; CDR3 protein: CASSSGLAGGNNEQFF; CDR3 DNA: TGTGCCAGCAGCTCGGGACTAGCGGGGGGAAACAATGAGCAGTTCTTC
J gene: TRBJ1-5; V gene: TRBV11-3; clone size: .; D gene: .; CDR3 protein: CASSLNDQPQHF; CDR3 DNA: TGTGCCAGCAGCTTAAACGATCAGCCCCAGCATTTT
J gene: TRBJ1-4; V gene: TRBV7-9; clone size: .; D gene: TRBD1; CDR3 protein: CASTAGDRSNEKLFF; CDR3 DNA: TGTGCCAGCACCGCCGGGGACAGGTCGAATGAAAAACTGTTTTTT
J gene: TRBJ2-1; V gene: TRBV2; clone size: .; D gene: TRBD2; CDR3 protein: CASSRTSSYEQFF; CDR3 DNA: TGTGCCAGCAGTAGGACTAGCTCTTATGAGCAGTTCTTC
J gene: TRBJ2-7; V gene: TRBV28; clone size: .; D gene: .; CDR3 protein: CASSFLGETYEQYF; CDR3 DNA: TGTGCCAGCAGTTTCTTGGGGGAGACCTACGAGCAGTACTTC
J gene: TRBJ1-2; V gene: TRBV7-9; clone size: .; D gene: .; CDR3 protein: CASSLQRDYGYTF; CDR3 DNA: TGTGCCAGCAGCTTACAACGGGACTATGGCTACACCTTC
J gene: TRBJ1-2; V gene: TRBV7-9; clone size: .; D gene: .; CDR3 protein: CASSSAPGRTNYGYTF; CDR3 DNA: TGTGCCAGCAGCTCAGCCCCGGGGAGGACTAACTATGGCTACACCTTC
J gene: TRBJ1-6; V gene: TRBV28; clone size: .; D gene: TRBD1; CDR3 protein: CASSRAETGKSPLHF; CDR3 DNA: TGTGCCAGCAGCCGCGCCGAGACAGGGAAATCACCCCTCCACTTT
J gene: TRBJ1-3; V gene: TRBV6-5; clone size: .; D gene: TRBD1; CDR3 protein: CASSSDRGAGNTIYF; CDR3 DNA: TGTGCCAGCAGTAGCGACAGGGGCGCTGGAAACACCATATATTTT
J gene: TRBJ1-5; V gene: TRBV5-4; clone size: .; D gene: .; CDR3 protein: CASSLGQGQPQHF; CDR3 DNA: TGTGCCAGCAGCTTGGGGCAGGGTCAGCCCCAGCATTTT
J gene: TRBJ1-5; V gene: TRBV27; clone size: .; D gene: .; CDR3 protein: CASSLSPRGNQPQHF; CDR3 DNA: TGTGCCAGCAGTTTATCTCCCAGGGGAAATCAGCCCCAGCATTTT
J gene: TRBJ1-5; V gene: TRBV21-1; clone size: .; D gene: .; CDR3 protein: CASSRTGLGNQPQHF; CDR3 DNA: TGTGCCAGCAGCAGGACAGGGCTTGGCAATCAGCCCCAGCATTTT
J gene: TRBJ1-1; V gene: TRBV7-9; clone size: .; D gene: .; CDR3 protein: CASSPTYTEAFF; CDR3 DNA: TGTGCCAGCAGCCCAACCTACACTGAAGCTTTCTTT
J gene: TRBJ1-3; V gene: TRBV3-1/TRBV3-2; clone size: .; D gene: .; CDR3 protein: CASSHTTANTIYF; CDR3 DNA: TGTGCCAGCAGCCATACAACAGCAAACACCATATATTTT
J gene: TRBJ2-1; V gene: TRBV20-1; clone size: .; D gene: TRBD2; CDR3 protein: CSASPLRLAGGEDEQFF; CDR3 DNA: TGCAGTGCTAGTCCCCTTCGACTAGCGGGGGGCGAGGATGAGCAGTTCTTC
J gene: TRBJ1-2; V gene: TRBV6-2/TRBV6-3; clone size: .; D gene: .; CDR3 protein: CASSYGRVVGYTF; CDR3 DNA: TGTGCCAGCAGTTACGGCAGGGTGGTTGGCTACACCTTC
J gene: TRBJ1-6; V gene: TRBV7-2; clone size: .; D gene: .; CDR3 protein: CASSQGQLASPLHF; CDR3 DNA: TGTGCCAGCAGCCAAGGACAGTTGGCTTCACCCCTCCACTTT
J gene: TRBJ1-3; V gene: TRBV10-3; clone size: .; D gene: .; CDR3 protein: CAISEAENTIYF; CDR3 DNA: TGTGCCATCAGTGAGGCTGAAAACACCATATATTTT
J gene: TRBJ1-4; V gene: TRBV18; clone size: .; D gene: .; CDR3 protein: CASSPLSGVRENEKLFF; CDR3 DNA: TGTGCCAGCTCACCACTCTCTGGGGTGCGGGAAAATGAAAAACTGTTTTTT
J gene: TRBJ2-6; V gene: TRBV7-6; clone size: .; D gene: .; CDR3 protein: CASSQAAISAGANVLTF; CDR3 DNA: TGTGCCAGCAGCCAGGCGGCCATTTCGGCTGGGGCCAACGTCCTGACTTTC
J gene: TRBJ1-1; V gene: TRBV18; clone size: .; D gene: TRBD1; CDR3 protein: CASAFTGVFVNTEAFF; CDR3 DNA: TGTGCCAGCGCCTTCACAGGGGTGTTCGTGAACACTGAAGCTTTCTTT
J gene: TRBJ1-2; V gene: TRBV7-2; clone size: few; D gene: .; CDR3 protein: CASSTHRVNNYGYTF; CDR3 DNA: TGTGCCAGCAGCACACACAGGGTAAACAACTATGGCTACACCTTC
J gene: TRBJ1-1; V gene: TRBV19; clone size: few; D gene: TRBD1; CDR3 protein: CASSWDRVKRDTEAFF; CDR3 DNA: TGTGCCAGTAGTTGGGACAGGGTTAAGAGGGACACTGAAGCTTTCTTT
J gene: TRBJ2-5; V gene: TRBV28; clone size: .; D gene: TRBD2; CDR3 protein: CASSRRGVKETQYF; CDR3 DNA: TGTGCCAGCAGCCGGCGGGGGGTGAAAGAGACCCAGTACTTC
J gene: TRBJ2-7; V gene: TRBV19; clone size: .; D gene: .; CDR3 protein: CATLGDETYEQYF; CDR3 DNA: TGTGCCACCCTCGGAGATGAGACCTACGAGCAGTACTTC
J gene: TRBJ2-1; V gene: TRBV6-4; clone size: .; D gene: TRBD2; CDR3 protein: CASSELAGDYNEQFF; CDR3 DNA: TGTGCCAGCAGTGAACTAGCGGGGGACTACAATGAGCAGTTCTTC
J gene: TRBJ1-4; V gene: TRBV6-5; clone size: .; D gene: .; CDR3 protein: CASRGGGIEKLFF; CDR3 DNA: TGTGCCAGCAGGGGGGGAGGGATTGAAAAACTGTTTTTT
J gene: TRBJ2-7; V gene: TRBV9; clone size: .; D gene: TRBD1; CDR3 protein: CASSTPRTGFGVESYEQYF; CDR3 DNA: TGTGCCAGCAGCACCCCCCGGACAGGGTTTGGGGTTGAATCCTACGAGCAGTACTTC
J gene: TRBJ2-1; V gene: TRBV5-1; clone size: .; D gene: .; CDR3 protein: CASEQGGIYNEQFF; CDR3 DNA: TGCGCCAGCGAACAGGGAGGGATTTACAATGAGCAGTTCTTC
J gene: TRBJ2-3; V gene: TRBV18; clone size: .; D gene: .; CDR3 protein: CASSPGLQSTDTQYF; CDR3 DNA: TGTGCCAGCTCACCAGGACTCCAGAGCACAGATACGCAGTATTTT
J gene: TRBJ1-5; V gene: TRBV15; clone size: .; D gene: .; CDR3 protein: CATSRGTQANQPQHF; CDR3 DNA: TGTGCCACCAGCAGAGGAACACAGGCTAATCAGCCCCAGCATTTT
J gene: TRBJ1-2; V gene: TRBV28; clone size: .; D gene: TRBD1; CDR3 protein: CASSPGTGSAYGYTF; CDR3 DNA: TGTGCCAGCAGTCCCGGGACAGGGTCTGCCTATGGCTACACCTTC
J gene: TRBJ2-7; V gene: TRBV3-1/TRBV3-2; clone size: .; D gene: TRBD2; CDR3 protein: CASSQAGLAGGEFYEQYF; CDR3 DNA: TGTGCCAGCAGCCAAGCAGGGCTAGCGGGGGGGGAGTTTTACGAGCAGTACTTC
J gene: TRBJ1-1; V gene: TRBV28; clone size: once; D gene: TRBD1; CDR3 protein: CASSYRGREAFF; CDR3 DNA: TGTGCCAGCAGTTACAGGGGTCGTGAAGCTTTCTTT
J gene: TRBJ2-7; V gene: TRBV27; clone size: .; D gene: .; CDR3 protein: CASSLGTPPSVQYF; CDR3 DNA: TGTGCCAGTAGTCTGGGGACTCCTCCGTCGGTGCAGTACTTC
J gene: TRBJ1-5; V gene: TRBV7-2; clone size: .; D gene: .; CDR3 protein: CASSLAPQGSNQPQHF; CDR3 DNA: TGTGCCAGCAGCTTAGCCCCCCAGGGATCCAATCAGCCCCAGCATTTT